One sample yielded the 27 T cell receptor beta chains listed below, sequenced in a study of T cell changes during pregnancy in multiple sclerosis. Clones were sequenced by immunoSEQ multiplex PCR, and TCRdb holds only the in-frame ones, with some missing. The sample has some 59,000 clones, more than 75% seen once. The source material was peripheral blood, sampled in the second trimester of pregnancy. The receptors stem from a female donor with multiple sclerosis, enrolled in a pregnancy study.

This clone has only a few counts. The genes are TRBV7-8 and TRBJ1-6; D is ambiguous. CDR1 is SGHVS, CDR2 FQNEAQ, per germline. Deletions cut 0 bases from V and 9 bases from J, with 9 bases between. This CDR3 is 14 amino acids long. The CDR3 DNA reads TGTGCCAGCAGCTTAGCTGTCGGTACTTCACCCCTCCACTTT. Residues: CASSLAVGTSPLHF.

This chain connects TRBV9 to TRBJ1-4, with D possibly matching TRBD1 (6 bases). With 4 bases removed from V and 10 bases from J, the gap between germline ends came to 20 bases. This CDR3 is 15 amino acids long. From germline, CDR1 is SGDLS and CDR2 YYNGEE. The CDR3 DNA follows: TGTGCCAGCAGCCCATCTCGGACAGAAGGCGGAAAACTGTTTTTT. Amino acid sequence: CASSPSRTEGGKLFF. The complete variable domain, with remaining parts taken from reference TRBV9 and TRBJ1-4, reads DSGVTQTPKHLITATGQRVTLRCSPRSGDLSVYWYQQSLDQGLQFLIQYYNGEERAKGNILERFSAQQFPDLHSELNLSSLELGDSALYFCASSPSRTEGGKLFFGSGTQLSVL.

The V call is TRBV7-9, the J call TRBJ1-1; TRBD1 matches at 8 bases. The J segment lost 5 bases and the V segment lost 2 bases, leaving 7 bases of the junction unmatched. The CDR3 is made up of 15 amino acids. Per the germline V gene, CDR1 is SEHNR and CDR2 is FQNEAQ (reference sequence). The CDR3 coding sequence is TGTGCCAGCAGCTTATCCCAGGGGGCGGAGACTGAAGCTTTCTTT. It specifies CASSLSQGAETEAFF.

The rearrangement links TRBV6-6 to TRBJ2-7; TRBD1 is a possible D gene (7 bases). The CDR3 is 13 amino acids. Germline V gene sequence: CDR1 MNHNY, CDR2 SVGAGI (reference sequence). Trimming took off 6 bases at V and 4 bases at J, with 13 bases between the two ends. CDR3 amino acids: CASSRGTAYEQYF. The CDR3 nucleotides are TGTGCCAGCAGCCGCGGGACAGCTTACGAGCAGTACTTC.

This clone has just one count. The genes are TRBV11-3 and TRBJ2-1; 7 bases agree with TRBD1. V dropped 1 base and J dropped 6; count of bases not matched to a gene: 9. This CDR3 spans 16 amino acids. CDR1 is SGHNT, CDR2 YENEEA, per germline. The CDR3 DNA is TGTGCCAGCAGCTTAGGGGACAGCAGCTATGGCAATGAGCAGTTCTTC. This sequence encodes CASSLGDSSYGNEQFF.

This chain joins TRBV10-3 and TRBJ1-5; no reliable D call. The CDR3 loop spans 14 amino acids. The V gene lost 3 bases and the J gene lost 4 bases, with 10 bases spanning the gap. Per the germline V gene, CDR1 is ENHRY and CDR2 is SYGVKD. The CDR3 spells CAISELAGNQPQHF. CDR3 DNA: TGTGCCATCAGTGAATTGGCAGGTAATCAGCCCCAGCATTTT.

The J gene is TRBJ1-2, the V gene TRBV5-1; 7 bases line up with TRBD1. Germline loops: CDR1 SGHRS, CDR2 YFSETQ. This CDR3 comprises 13 residues. V gave up 2 bases and J gave up 4 bases; unmatched junction bases: 2. The CDR3 DNA sequence: TGCGCCAGCAGCTTACACAGGGGCTATGGCTACACCTTC. It yields the protein CASSLHRGYGYTF.

The chain couples TRBV4-3 to TRBJ2-7, with TRBD1 matching over 8 bases. J lost 1 base, V lost 1 base, and 6 bases had no gene match. This CDR3 comprises 16 residues. CDR1 is LGHNA, CDR2 YSLEER, per germline. The CDR3 DNA reads TGCGCCAGCAGCCAAGTGACAGGGGTGCCTTCCTACGAGCAGTACTTC. It codes for CASSQVTGVPSYEQYF.

CDR3 nucleotide sequence: TGTGCCAGCAGTGACTGGTCTAGCCTTAGCACAGATACGCAGTATTTT. Translation: CASSDWSSLSTDTQYF. This chain uses TRBV25-1 with TRBJ2-3, with D maybe TRBD2 (5 bases). V was clipped by 3 bases and J by 0 bases, with 13 bases between them. Germline CDR1 and CDR2: MGHDK and SYGVNS. This CDR3 spans 16 amino acids.

The chain recombines TRBV7-2 with TRBJ2-7; perhaps TRBD2 as D (6 bases). V lost 5 bases and J lost 4, with 15 bases in between. Germline CDR1 SGHTA, CDR2 FQGNSA. The CDR3 length is 14 residues. CDR3 region: CASSGGLEVYEQYF. The CDR3 DNA follows: TGTGCCAGCAGCGGGGGACTCGAAGTTTACGAGCAGTACTTC. Full variable domain (remainder filled in from reference TRBV7-2 and TRBJ2-7): GAGVSQSPSNKVTEKGKDVELRCDPISGHTALYWYRQSLGQGLEFLIYFQGNSAPDKSGLPSDRFSAERTGGSVSTLTIQRTQQEDSAVYLCASSGGLEVYEQYFGPGTRLTVT.

V gene TRBV5-4 combines with J gene TRBJ2-7; D is perhaps TRBD2 (6 bases). Deletions cut 1 base from V and 4 bases from J, with 12 bases between. The length of the CDR3 is 14 residues. Germline CDR1 and CDR2: SGHNT and YYREEE (reference sequence). In DNA, the CDR3 is TGTGCCAGCAGCTTGATCGCGGGGCCTTACGAGCAGTACTTC. It codes for CASSLIAGPYEQYF.

This chain connects TRBV28 to TRBJ2-3, with 10 bases matching TRBD1. CDR1 and CDR2 (germline): MDHEN, SYDVKM. V was clipped by 5 bases and J by 4 bases; unmatched bases: 3. The CDR3 covers 14 residues. The CDR3 sequence: CASSRQGASDTQYF. The DNA of the CDR3 is TGTGCCAGCAGTCGACAGGGGGCGTCAGATACGCAGTATTTT.

The V call is TRBV19, the J call TRBJ1-4, with D unresolved. V was trimmed by 5 bases and J by 2 bases, leaving 9 bases between them. The CDR3 runs to 14 residues. CDR1 is LNHDA and CDR2 is SQIVND in the germline V gene (reference sequence). The CDR3 DNA is TGTGCCAGTAGTGTGTGGGCGACTAATGAAAAACTGTTTTTT. It codes for CASSVWATNEKLFF.

The CDR3 DNA reads TGCGCCAGCAGCGACGGGGGGGCGGGGGAAAAACTGTTTTTT. Protein product: CASSDGGAGEKLFF. The V gene is TRBV5-1, the J gene TRBJ1-4; weak D call: TRBD1 (6 bases). Deletions cut 4 bases from V and 8 bases from J, with 15 bases between. CDR3 length equals 14 residues. Germline values: CDR1 SGHRS, CDR2 YFSETQ. Drawing the rest from reference TRBV5-1 and TRBJ1-4, the complete variable domain is KAGVTQTPRYLIKTRGQQVTLSCSPISGHRSVSWYQQTPGQGLQFLFEYFSETQRNKGNFPGRFSGRQFSNSRSEMNVSTLELGDSALYLCASSDGGAGEKLFFGSGTQLSVL.

The chain links TRBV5-3 to TRBJ1-6; TRBD1 matches 10 bases. TRBV5-3 is filed as an ORF, its function uncertain. The CDR3 is made up of 16 amino acids. The ends lost 9 bases at V and 5 bases at J; junction bases unmatched: 11. In DNA form, the CDR3 reads TGTGCCACCCCCCCGAGGGGACAGGGGCATAATTCACCCCTCCACTTT. Amino acids: CATPPRGQGHNSPLHF.

This clone was counted a few times. The chain has TRBV6-1 and TRBJ2-3, with D perhaps TRBD1 (7 bases). The V gene's germline CDR1 is MNHNS and CDR2 SASEGT. V was clipped by 0 bases and J by 3 bases, with 13 bases between them. The CDR3 extends over 16 amino acids. The CDR3 nucleotides are TGTGCCAGCAGTGAAGCGATCCAGGGGGGAACAGATACGCAGTATTTT. It yields the protein CASSEAIQGGTDTQYF.

The chain has TRBV18 and TRBJ2-3, with 13 bases aligning to TRBD2. CDR3 length equals 16 residues. Germline-derived CDR1 and CDR2 are KGHSH and LQKENI. With V trimmed by 2 bases and J by 6 bases, 5 bases remained unmatched. The CDR3 reads CASSPWTSGGYDTQYF. Here the CDR3 DNA reads TGTGCCAGCTCACCATGGACTAGCGGGGGATATGATACGCAGTATTTT.

This sequence joins TRBV4-3 and TRBJ2-3; 10 bases are a match to TRBD2. Germline V gene lookup returns CDR1 LGHNA and CDR2 YSLEER. The CDR3 extends over 16 amino acids. Trimming cost V 1 base and J 5 bases; bases outside gene matches: 6. The CDR3 DNA reads TGCGCCAGCAGCCAAGCCTCTAGCGGGGGAGGAGATACGCAGTATTTT. Translating it yields CASSQASSGGGDTQYF.

As DNA, the CDR3 is TGTGCCATCAGCCAGGGGAACATTCAGTACTTC. It encodes CAISQGNIQYF. The chain uses TRBV10-3 and TRBJ2-4; perhaps TRBD1 as D (6 bases). This CDR3 spans 11 amino acids. Looked up from germline, CDR1 is ENHRY and CDR2 is SYGVKD. With 6 bases removed from V and 7 bases from J, the gap between germline ends came to 7 bases.

The V gene is TRBV6-5, the J gene TRBJ1-2, with D possibly TRBD1 on 5 matching bases. This CDR3 spans 12 amino acids. Per germline, CDR1 MNHEY and CDR2 SVGAGI. V gave up 2 bases and J gave up 6 bases, with 7 bases separating them. This chain's CDR3 is CASSYRGDGYTF. CDR3 in DNA: TGTGCCAGCAGTTACCGGGGGGATGGCTACACCTTC.

The chain recombines TRBV4-1 with TRBJ2-7; a weak D match, TRBD1 (6 bases). This CDR3 has 14 residues. Germline CDR1 MGHRA, CDR2 YSYEKL. V was cut by 6 bases and J by 1 base, with 13 bases left in between. The CDR3 bases are TGCGCCAGCAGACCCCGGGACAAGTCCTACGAGCAGTACTTC. Translating gives CASRPRDKSYEQYF.

The J gene is TRBJ1-2, the V gene TRBV2; 7 positions match TRBD1. The germline gives CDR1 SNHLY, CDR2 FYNNEI. The length of the CDR3 is 13 residues. Trimming removed 1 base from V and 7 bases from J; junction bases left unmatched: 3. The CDR3 coding sequence is TGTGCCAGCAGTGAAGTCAGGGGGACTGGCTACACCTTC. Encoded protein: CASSEVRGTGYTF.

The chain employs TRBV6-6 and TRBJ1-4, with 7 positions matching TRBD1. Germline V lookup: CDR1 MNHNY, CDR2 SVGAGI (reference sequence). V lost 4 bases and J lost 3; bases outside the gene matches: 5. The CDR3 consists of 15 residues. The CDR3 region is CASSSPTGANEKLFF. For the CDR3, the DNA is TGTGCCAGCAGTTCCCCCACAGGGGCTAATGAAAAACTGTTTTTT.

V gene TRBV7-2 combines with J gene TRBJ2-7, with D tentatively TRBD2 (5 bases). V lost 1 base, J lost 6 bases, and 10 bases lay in between. Germline V gives CDR1 SGHTA, CDR2 FQGNSA. This CDR3 is built from 13 residues. The CDR3 spells CASSLDRESEQYF. The CDR3 DNA is TGTGCCAGCAGCTTAGATAGGGAGAGCGAGCAGTACTTC.

The rearrangement links TRBV27 to TRBJ1-5; tentative D call: TRBD1 (6 bases). The germline CDR1 and CDR2 sequences are MNHEY and SMNVEV (reference sequence). This CDR3 is built from 15 residues. The V and J ends lost 6 bases and 5 bases respectively, with 17 bases between them. CDR3 nucleotides: TGTGCCAGCAGCGATCAACGCGACAGGTATCAGCCCCAGCATTTT. Its translation is CASSDQRDRYQPQHF.

This clone was counted a few times. The gene calls are TRBV2 and TRBJ2-7; D unresolved. Germline assignment: CDR1 SNHLY and CDR2 FYNNEI. The V and J ends lost 4 bases and 4 bases respectively, with 5 bases between them. This CDR3 is 11 amino acids long. CDR3 protein: CASSVAYEQYF. The CDR3 nucleotides read TGTGCCAGCAGTGTCGCGTACGAGCAGTACTTC. Full variable domain (outside the CDR3, taken from reference TRBV2 and TRBJ2-7): EPEVTQTPSHQVTQMGQEVILRCVPISNHLYFYWYRQILGQKVEFLVSFYNNEISEKSEIFDDQFSVERPDGSNFTLKIRSTKLEDSAMYFCASSVAYEQYFGPGTRLTVT.

The count of this clone is one. The V gene is TRBV19, the J gene TRBJ2-7; TRBD2 is a possible D gene (6 bases). There are 13 residues in the CDR3. Trimming removed 3 bases at V and 5 bases at J, with 11 bases between. The germline V gene has CDR1 LNHDA and CDR2 SQIVND (reference sequence). The DNA of the CDR3 is TGTGCCAGTAGTATTTGGGGGAGGCACGAGCAGTACTTC. This codes for CASSIWGRHEQYF.